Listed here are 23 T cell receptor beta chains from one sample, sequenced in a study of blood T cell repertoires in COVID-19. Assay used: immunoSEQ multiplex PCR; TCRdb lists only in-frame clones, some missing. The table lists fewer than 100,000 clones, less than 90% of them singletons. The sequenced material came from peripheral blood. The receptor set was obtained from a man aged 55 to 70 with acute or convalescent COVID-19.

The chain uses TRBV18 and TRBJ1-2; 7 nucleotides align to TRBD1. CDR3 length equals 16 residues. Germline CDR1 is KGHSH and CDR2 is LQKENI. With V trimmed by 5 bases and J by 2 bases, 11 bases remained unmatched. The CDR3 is CASSSDPGQINYGYTF. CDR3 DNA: TGTGCCAGCTCATCAGATCCGGGACAGATCAACTATGGCTACACCTTC. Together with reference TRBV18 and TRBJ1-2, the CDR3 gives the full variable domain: NAGVMQNPRHLVRRRGQEARLRCSPMKGHSHVYWYRQLPEEGLKFMVYLQKENIIDESGMPKERFSAEFPKEGPSILRIQQVVRGDSAAYFCASSSDPGQINYGYTFGSGTRLTVV.

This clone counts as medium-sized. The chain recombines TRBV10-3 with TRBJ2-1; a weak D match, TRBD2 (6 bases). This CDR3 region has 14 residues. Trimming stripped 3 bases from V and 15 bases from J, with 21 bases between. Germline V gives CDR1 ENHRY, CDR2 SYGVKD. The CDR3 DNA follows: TGTGCCATCAGTGAATTTCGGGACTCCTTGCCTCCGTTCTTC. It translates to CAISEFRDSLPPFF.

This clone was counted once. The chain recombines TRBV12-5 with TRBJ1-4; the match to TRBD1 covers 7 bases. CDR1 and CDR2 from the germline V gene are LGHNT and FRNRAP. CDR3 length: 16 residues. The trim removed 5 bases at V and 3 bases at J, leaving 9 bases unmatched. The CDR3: CASGLGNRGPNEKLFF. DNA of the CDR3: TGTGCTAGTGGTCTGGGTAACAGGGGCCCTAATGAAAAACTGTTTTTT.

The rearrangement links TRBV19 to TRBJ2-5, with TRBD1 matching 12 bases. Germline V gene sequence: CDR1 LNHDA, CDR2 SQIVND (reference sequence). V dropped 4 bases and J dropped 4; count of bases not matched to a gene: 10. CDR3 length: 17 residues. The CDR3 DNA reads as TGTGCCAGTAGTACCGGGACAGGGGGCGTCTGGGGAGAGACCCAGTACTTC. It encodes CASSTGTGGVWGETQYF. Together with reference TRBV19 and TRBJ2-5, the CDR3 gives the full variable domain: DGGITQSPKYLFRKEGQNVTLSCEQNLNHDAMYWYRQDPGQGLRLIYYSQIVNDFQKGDIAEGYSVSREKKESFPLTVTSAQKNPTAFYLCASSTGTGGVWGETQYFGPGTRLLVL.

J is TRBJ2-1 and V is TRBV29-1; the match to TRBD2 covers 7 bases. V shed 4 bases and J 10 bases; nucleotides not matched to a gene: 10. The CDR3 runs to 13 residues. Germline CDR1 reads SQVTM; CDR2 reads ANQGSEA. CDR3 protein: CSVADGRSWEQFF. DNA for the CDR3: TGCAGCGTTGCGGACGGGAGGTCGTGGGAGCAGTTCTTC.

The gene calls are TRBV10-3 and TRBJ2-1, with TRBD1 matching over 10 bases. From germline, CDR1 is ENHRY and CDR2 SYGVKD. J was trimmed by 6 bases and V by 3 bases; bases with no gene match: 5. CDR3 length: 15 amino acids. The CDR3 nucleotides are TGTGCCATCAGTGACCGGGACAGGGGCGGCAATGAGCAGTTCTTC. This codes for CAISDRDRGGNEQFF.

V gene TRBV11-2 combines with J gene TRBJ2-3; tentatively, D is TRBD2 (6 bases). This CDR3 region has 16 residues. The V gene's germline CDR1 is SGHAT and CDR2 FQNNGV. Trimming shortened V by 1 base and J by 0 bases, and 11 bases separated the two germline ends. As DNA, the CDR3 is TGTGCCAGCAGCTTAGTTGCGGGGATAAGCACAGATACGCAGTATTTT. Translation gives CASSLVAGISTDTQYF.

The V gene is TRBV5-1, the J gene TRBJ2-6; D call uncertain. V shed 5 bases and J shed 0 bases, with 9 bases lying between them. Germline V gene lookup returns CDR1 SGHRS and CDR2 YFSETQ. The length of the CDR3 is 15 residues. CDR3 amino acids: CASRKPGSGANVLTF. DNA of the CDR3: TGCGCCAGCAGAAAACCAGGCTCTGGGGCCAACGTCCTGACTTTC.

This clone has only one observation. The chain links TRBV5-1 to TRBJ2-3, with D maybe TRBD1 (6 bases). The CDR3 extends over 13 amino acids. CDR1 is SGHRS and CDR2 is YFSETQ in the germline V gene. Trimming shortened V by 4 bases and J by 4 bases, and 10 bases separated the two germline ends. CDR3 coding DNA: TGCGCCAGCAGCATTGGACAGTCAGATACGCAGTATTTT. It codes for CASSIGQSDTQYF.

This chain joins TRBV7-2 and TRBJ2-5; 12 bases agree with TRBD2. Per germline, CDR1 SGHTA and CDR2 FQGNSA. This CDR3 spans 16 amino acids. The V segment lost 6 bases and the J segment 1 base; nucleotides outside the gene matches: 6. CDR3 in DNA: TGTGCCAGCAGTTCACGACTAGCGGGGGCCCAAGAGACCCAGTACTTC. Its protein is CASSSRLAGAQETQYF.

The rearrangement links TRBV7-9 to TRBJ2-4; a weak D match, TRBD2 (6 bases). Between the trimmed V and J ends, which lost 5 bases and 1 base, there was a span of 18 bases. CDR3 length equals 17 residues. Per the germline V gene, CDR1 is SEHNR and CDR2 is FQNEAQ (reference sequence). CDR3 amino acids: CASSLRSSASAKNIQYF. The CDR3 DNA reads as TGTGCCAGCAGCCTCCGTTCTAGCGCCTCGGCCAAAAACATTCAGTACTTC. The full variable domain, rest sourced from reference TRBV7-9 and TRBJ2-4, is DTGVSQNPRHKITKRGQNVTFRCDPISEHNRLYWYRQTLGQGPEFLTYFQNEAQLEKSRLLSDRFSAERPKGSFSTLEIQRTEQGDSAMYLCASSLRSSASAKNIQYFGAGTRLSVL.

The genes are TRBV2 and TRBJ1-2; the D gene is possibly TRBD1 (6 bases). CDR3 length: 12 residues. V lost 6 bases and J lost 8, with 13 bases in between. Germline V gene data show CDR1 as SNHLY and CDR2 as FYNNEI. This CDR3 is CASRPDRSGYTF. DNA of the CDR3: TGTGCCAGCAGACCGGACAGAAGCGGCTACACCTTC.

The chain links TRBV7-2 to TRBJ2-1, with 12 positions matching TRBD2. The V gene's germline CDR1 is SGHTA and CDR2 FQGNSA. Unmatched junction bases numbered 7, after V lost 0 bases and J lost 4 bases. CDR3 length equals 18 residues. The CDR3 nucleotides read TGTGCCAGCAGCTTAGCGCAGTCTAGCGGGGGGGCATACAATGAGCAGTTCTTC. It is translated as CASSLAQSSGGAYNEQFF.

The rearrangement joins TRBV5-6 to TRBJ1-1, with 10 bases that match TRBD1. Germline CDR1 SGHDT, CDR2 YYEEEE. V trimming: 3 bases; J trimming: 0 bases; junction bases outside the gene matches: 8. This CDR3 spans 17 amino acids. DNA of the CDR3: TGTGCCAGCAGCTCACTTGGACAGGGGGGCCTGAACACTGAAGCTTTCTTT. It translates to CASSSLGQGGLNTEAFF.

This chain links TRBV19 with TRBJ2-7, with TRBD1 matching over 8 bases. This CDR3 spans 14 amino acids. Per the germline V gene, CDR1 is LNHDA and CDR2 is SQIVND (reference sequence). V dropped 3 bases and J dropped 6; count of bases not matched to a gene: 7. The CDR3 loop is CASSITGGLGEQYF. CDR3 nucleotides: TGTGCCAGTAGTATTACAGGGGGATTGGGCGAGCAGTACTTC.

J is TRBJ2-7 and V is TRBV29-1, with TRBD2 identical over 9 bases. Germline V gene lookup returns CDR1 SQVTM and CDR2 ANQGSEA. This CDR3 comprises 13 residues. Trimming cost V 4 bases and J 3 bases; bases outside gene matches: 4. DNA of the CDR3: TGCAGCGTTGGGCGGGGGGGAAACTACGAGCAGTACTTC. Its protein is CSVGRGGNYEQYF.

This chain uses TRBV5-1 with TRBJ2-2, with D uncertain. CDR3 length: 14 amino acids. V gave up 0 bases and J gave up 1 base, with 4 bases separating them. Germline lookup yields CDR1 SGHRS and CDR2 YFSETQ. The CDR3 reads CASSLVLNTGELFF. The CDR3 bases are TGCGCCAGCAGCTTGGTTCTGAACACCGGGGAGCTGTTTTTT.

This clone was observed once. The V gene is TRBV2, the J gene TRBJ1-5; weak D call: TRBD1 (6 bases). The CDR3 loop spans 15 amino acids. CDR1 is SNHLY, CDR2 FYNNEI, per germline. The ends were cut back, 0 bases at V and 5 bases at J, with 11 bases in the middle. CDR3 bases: TGTGCCAGCAGTGAAGCGGGGGCCAGAGATCAGCCCCAGCATTTT. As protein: CASSEAGARDQPQHF. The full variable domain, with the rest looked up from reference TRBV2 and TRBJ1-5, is EPEVTQTPSHQVTQMGQEVILRCVPISNHLYFYWYRQILGQKVEFLVSFYNNEISEKSEIFDDQFSVERPDGSNFTLKIRSTKLEDSAMYFCASSEAGARDQPQHFGDGTRLSIL.

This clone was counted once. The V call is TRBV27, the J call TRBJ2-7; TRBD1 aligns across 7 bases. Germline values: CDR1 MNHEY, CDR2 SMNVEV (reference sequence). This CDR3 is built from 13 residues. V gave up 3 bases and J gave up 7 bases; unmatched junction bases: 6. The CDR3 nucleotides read TGTGCCAGCAGTTTCTTGGGCAGGGGGGAGCAGTACTTC. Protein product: CASSFLGRGEQYF.

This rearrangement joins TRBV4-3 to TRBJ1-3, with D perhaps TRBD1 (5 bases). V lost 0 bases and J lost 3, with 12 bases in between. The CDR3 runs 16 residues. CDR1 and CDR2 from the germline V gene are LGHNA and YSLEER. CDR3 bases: TGCGCCAGCAGCCAAGACGAAGTCAGGGTTGGAAACACCATATATTTT. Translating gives CASSQDEVRVGNTIYF.

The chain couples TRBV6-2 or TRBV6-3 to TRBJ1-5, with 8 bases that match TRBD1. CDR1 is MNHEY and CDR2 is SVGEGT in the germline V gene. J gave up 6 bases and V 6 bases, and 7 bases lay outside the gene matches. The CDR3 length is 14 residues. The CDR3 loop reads CASSDRGPTQPQHF. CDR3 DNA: TGTGCCAGCAGCGACAGGGGCCCCACTCAGCCCCAGCATTTT.

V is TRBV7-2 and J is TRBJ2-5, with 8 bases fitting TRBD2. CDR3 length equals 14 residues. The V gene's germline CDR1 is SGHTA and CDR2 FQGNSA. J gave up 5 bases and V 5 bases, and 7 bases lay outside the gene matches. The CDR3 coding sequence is TGTGCCAGCAGCATTCCGGGGGGGCCTGAGACCCAGTACTTC. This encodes CASSIPGGPETQYF.

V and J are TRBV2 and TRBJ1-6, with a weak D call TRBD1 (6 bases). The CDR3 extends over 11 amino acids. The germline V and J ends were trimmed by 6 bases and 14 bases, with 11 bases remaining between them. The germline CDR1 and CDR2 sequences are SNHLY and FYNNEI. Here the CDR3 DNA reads TGTGCCAGCAGCCCCCGGACAGCCCTCCACTTT. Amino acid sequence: CASSPRTALHF. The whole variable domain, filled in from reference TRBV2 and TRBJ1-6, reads EPEVTQTPSHQVTQMGQEVILRCVPISNHLYFYWYRQILGQKVEFLVSFYNNEISEKSEIFDDQFSVERPDGSNFTLKIRSTKLEDSAMYFCASSPRTALHFGNGTRLTVT.